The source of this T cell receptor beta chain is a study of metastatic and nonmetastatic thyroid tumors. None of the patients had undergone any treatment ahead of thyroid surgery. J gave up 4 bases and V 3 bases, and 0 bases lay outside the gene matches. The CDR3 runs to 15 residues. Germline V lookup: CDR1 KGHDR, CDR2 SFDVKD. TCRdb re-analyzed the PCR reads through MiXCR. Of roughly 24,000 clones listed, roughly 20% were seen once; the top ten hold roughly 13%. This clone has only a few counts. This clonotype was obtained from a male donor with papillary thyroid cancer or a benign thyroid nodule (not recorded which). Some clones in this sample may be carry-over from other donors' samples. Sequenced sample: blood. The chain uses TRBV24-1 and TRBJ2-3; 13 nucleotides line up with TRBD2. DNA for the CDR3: TGTGCCACCAGTGATGGACTAGCGGGGGCAGATACGCAGTATTTT. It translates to CATSDGLAGADTQYF.